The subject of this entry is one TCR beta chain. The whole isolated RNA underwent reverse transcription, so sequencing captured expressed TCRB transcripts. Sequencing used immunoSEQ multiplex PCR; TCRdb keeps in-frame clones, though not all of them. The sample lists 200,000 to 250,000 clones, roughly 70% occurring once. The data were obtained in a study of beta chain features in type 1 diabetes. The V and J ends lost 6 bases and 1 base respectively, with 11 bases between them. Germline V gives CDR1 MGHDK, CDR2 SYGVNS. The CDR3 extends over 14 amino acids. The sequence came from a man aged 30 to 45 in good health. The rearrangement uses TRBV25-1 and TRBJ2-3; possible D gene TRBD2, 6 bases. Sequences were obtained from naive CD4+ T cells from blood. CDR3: CASSDGGGTDTQYF. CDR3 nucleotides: TGTGCCAGCAGCGACGGGGGAGGCACAGATACGCAGTATTTT.